The 8 T cell receptor beta chains reported below all come from one sample, sequenced in a study of T-cell reconstitution after alpha-beta-depleted transplantation in children. Unique molecular identifiers were incorporated into the prepared TCRbeta library. In TCRdb, the PCR reads were re-called with MiXCR into one record per CDR3 protein. The sample has some 140,000 distinct CDR3 sequences, 8% to 10% seen once. The material was PBMCs, mostly from graft donor cells, obtained 180 days after TCRalphabeta/CD19-depleted stem cell transplant. These receptors originate from a girl under three years old who had a stem cell transplant for combined immunodeficiency, so the T cells may come from the graft donor.

In its sample, this clonotype was seen a few times. This chain joins TRBV7-2 and TRBJ2-7, with D possibly TRBD2 on 6 matching bases. The CDR3 covers 14 residues. V gave up 0 bases and J gave up 4 bases, with 10 bases separating them. The germline gives CDR1 SGHTA, CDR2 FQGNSA. The CDR3 DNA is TGTGCCAGCAGCTTAGCGGGACTTTCTTACGAGCAGTACTTC. Its protein is CASSLAGLSYEQYF.

This clonotype was picked up a small number of times. The chain couples TRBV28 to TRBJ2-3, with 9 bases aligning to TRBD2. CDR1 MDHEN and CDR2 SYDVKM come from the germline V gene. The trim removed 5 bases at V and 1 base at J, leaving 4 bases unmatched. This CDR3 spans 15 amino acids. The CDR3 region has the DNA TGTGCCAGCAGTACAATAGCGGGGGGCACAGATACGCAGTATTTT. This sequence encodes CASSTIAGGTDTQYF.

A few counts support this clonotype. This chain links TRBV6-2 or TRBV6-3 with TRBJ2-4, with D perhaps matching TRBD1 or TRBD2 (5 bases each). V was clipped by 2 bases and J by 0 bases, with 23 bases between them. The CDR3 extends over 20 amino acids. The germline V gene encodes CDR1 MNHEY and CDR2 SVGEGT. The CDR3 coding sequence is TGTGCCAGCAGTTACCCGGGTTCGGGGATTGGGGCGTTAGCCAAAAACATTCAGTACTTC. Translation gives CASSYPGSGIGALAKNIQYF.

Only a few counts were recorded for this clonotype. This chain links TRBV5-5 with TRBJ2-7; D is perhaps TRBD2 (5 bases). Germline lookup yields CDR1 SGHKS and CDR2 YYEKEE (reference sequence). The CDR3 runs 14 residues. Trimming cost V 2 bases and J 0 bases, with 9 bases left between them. CDR3 DNA: TGTGCCAGCAGCTTCCCGGGGAGCTCCTACGAGCAGTACTTC. This codes for CASSFPGSSYEQYF.

The rearrangement joins TRBV29-1 to TRBJ2-7; 11 bases are shared with TRBD2. V dropped 5 bases and J dropped 3; count of bases not matched to a gene: 3. Germline CDR1 SQVTM, CDR2 ANQGSEA. This CDR3 comprises 13 residues. The CDR3 spells CSVRLAGYYEQYF. In nucleotides, the CDR3 is TGCAGCGTTCGACTAGCGGGATACTACGAGCAGTACTTC.

This clonotype was detected many times. The J gene is TRBJ2-2, the V gene TRBV5-1; 7 nucleotides agree with TRBD1. The CDR3 is 17 residues long. Germline values: CDR1 SGHRS, CDR2 YFSETQ. Trimming cost V 0 bases and J 5 bases; bases outside gene matches: 10. The CDR3 coding sequence is TGCGCCAGCAGCTTGGACCTCCGACAGGGAGATACCGGGGAGCTGTTTTTT. It yields the protein CASSLDLRQGDTGELFF.

This clonotype occurred a few times. V is TRBV20-1 and J is TRBJ2-5; D remains ambiguous. Germline CDR1 reads DFQATT; CDR2 reads SNEGSKA (reference sequence). V dropped 2 bases and J dropped 4 bases, with 5 bases sitting between them. This CDR3 has 11 amino acids. Here the CDR3 DNA reads TGCAGTGCTAGATCAAGAGAGACCCAGTACTTC. Its translation is CSARSRETQYF.

CDR3 sequence: CASSQVSGAYEQYF. CDR3 nucleotide sequence: TGTGCCAGCAGCCAGGTTTCAGGGGCCTACGAGCAGTACTTC. The J gene is TRBJ2-7, the V gene TRBV3-1, with D tentatively TRBD1 (6 bases). CDR3 length equals 14 residues. Trimming removed 3 bases at V and 2 bases at J, with 11 bases between. Looked up from germline, CDR1 is LGHDT and CDR2 is YNNKEL (reference sequence).